This T cell receptor (beta chain) originates from a study of blood T cell repertoires in COVID-19. Study-wide background: The analysed material was cDNA or gDNA that came from T cells, B-cell-depleted T cells, or PBMCs.

The table lists this clone with a few counts. The CDR3 length is 12 residues. Trimming left V 5 bases short and J 6 bases short, with 8 bases between. CDR1 and CDR2 (germline): MNHEY, SVGAGI. TCRdb's copy holds only in-frame clones and misses some; the assay was immunoSEQ multiplex PCR. The sample includes about 280,000 clones, approximately 85% of them seen just once. The source material was peripheral blood. This TCR came from a man aged 45-65 years with active or convalescent COVID-19. The rearrangement uses TRBV6-5 and TRBJ2-1; D might be TRBD2 (5 bases). Written as DNA, the CDR3 is TGTGCCAGCAGTCGTGAGGGCAATGAGCAGTTCTTC. The encoded protein is CASSREGNEQFF.